The clone carrying this TCR beta chain was counted a few times. The antigen is undetermined. TCRdb re-called the reads through MiXCR, storing one row per CDR3 protein. Among some 320,000 distinct CDR3 sequences listed, about 27% were seen once. These data originate in a study of T cell repertoires in cytomegalovirus infection. Background on the study: CMV epitopes, recently identified HLA-C-restricted and well-studied HLA-B-restricted, were used. Public TCR beta signatures provided an indication of both CMV infection and a matching HLA type.

Study results and limitations: Of the TCR beta families, the public ones yielded a cumulative frequency that identified carriers of CMV plus the relevant HLA. Dominant in the ex vivo response were TCR beta clonotypes restricted by HLA-C and specific for CMV.

CDR1 is SQVTM and CDR2 is ANQGSEA in the germline V gene. The CDR3 covers 11 residues. Trimming took off 3 bases at V and 6 bases at J, with 8 bases between the two ends. The gene calls are TRBV29-1 and TRBJ1-2; D uncertain. The starting material was cultured PBMCs, obtained from culture after CMV antigen stimulation. The receptor was derived from a human donor in good health (CMV status not recorded). Some clones in this sample may be carry-over from other donors' samples. CDR3: CSVEVRDGYTF. DNA for the CDR3: TGCAGCGTTGAGGTCCGGGATGGCTACACCTTC.